The clone carrying this T cell receptor (beta chain) was detected only a few times. The antigen remains unidentified. These data belong to a study of molecular identifiers for immune sequencing clone quantification. Broader study findings: Clonotypes topping 20 RNA copies carried over 98% of effector molecules but under 1% of naive ones.

The CDR3 consists of 21 residues. Trimming cost V 2 bases and J 0 bases; bases outside gene matches: 15. As previously described, bulk TCR libraries were made using listed TCR primers. One entry per CDR3 protein results from TCRdb running MiXCR on the PCR reads. Of 250,000 to 400,000 distinct CDR3 sequences listed, 20% to 25% are singletons. The sample taken for sequencing was naive CD8+ T cells from blood, with Jurkat cell RNA spiked in. Subset described: FACS-sorted CD8+CD4-CCR7+CD45RA+ naive T cells. This receptor was identified in a human donor in good health. Some libraries in this study had Jurkat cell RNA spiked in. The genes are TRBV12-3 or TRBV12-4 and TRBJ2-4; 11 bases match TRBD1. For the CDR3, the DNA is TGTGCCAGCAGTTTAACAGCCGGACAGGGGGCGGGGATCCTAGCCAAAAACATTCAGTACTTC. It translates to CASSLTAGQGAGILAKNIQYF.